The 14 T cell receptor beta chains reported below all come from one sample, sequenced in a study of T cells in localized non-small cell lung cancer. The table came from immunoSEQ multiplex PCR; TCRdb's copy has only in-frame clones and leaves some out. The sample records about 16,000 clones, around 89% being singletons. The sample here was peripheral blood, taken before any cancer treatment. The receptors were gathered from a male donor older than 55 with stage II squamous cell lung carcinoma.

V is TRBV30 and J is TRBJ2-7; D is tentatively TRBD1 or TRBD2 (5 bases each). V was clipped by 3 bases and J by 6 bases, with 18 bases between them. The germline V gene has CDR1 GTSNPN and CDR2 SVGIG (reference sequence). This CDR3 comprises 14 residues. The CDR3 DNA sequence: TGTGCCTGGAGCCAGAATTGGGACGTCGGCGAGCAGTACTTC. Translated, it gives CAWSQNWDVGEQYF.

CDR3 nucleotides: TGTGCCAGCAGCCTTAGCCGAGGGGTCCAAGAGACCCAGTACTTC. It yields the protein CASSLSRGVQETQYF. The chain joins TRBV28 to TRBJ2-5, with D perhaps being TRBD1 or TRBD2 (5 bases each). The CDR3 runs to 15 residues. Between the trimmed V and J ends, which lost 6 bases and 1 base, there was a span of 15 bases. Germline assignment: CDR1 MDHEN and CDR2 SYDVKM.

Points on this clone: The junction and the germline gene differ at one end; a read error may be behind it. This chain connects TRBV15 to TRBJ2-7; D is unresolved. Germline values: CDR1 LNHNV, CDR2 YYDKDF (reference sequence). CDR3 length: 10 residues. In DNA form, the CDR3 reads TGTGCCACCAGCGGAATGCCTGACTCCTTC. Its protein product is CATSGMPDSF.

The CDR3 sequence is CASSYPRGGSYGYTF. In nucleotides, the CDR3 is TGTGCCAGCAGTTACCCCCGAGGAGGGAGCTATGGCTACACCTTC. V usage is TRBV6-6 and J usage is TRBJ1-2; D is uncertain. The CDR3 runs 15 residues. The V and J ends lost 2 bases and 4 bases respectively, with 14 bases between them. Per germline, CDR1 MNHNY and CDR2 SVGAGI (reference sequence).

This chain links TRBV5-1 with TRBJ2-1, with TRBD2 matching 9 bases. V was clipped by 1 base and J by 4 bases; unmatched bases: 3. Looked up from germline, CDR1 is SGHRS and CDR2 is YFSETQ. The CDR3 has 15 amino acids. CDR3 loop: CASSLPSGVYNEQFF. The CDR3 region has the DNA TGCGCCAGCAGCTTGCCTAGCGGGGTTTACAATGAGCAGTTCTTC. Filled out from reference TRBV5-1 and TRBJ2-1, the complete variable domain reads KAGVTQTPRYLIKTRGQQVTLSCSPISGHRSVSWYQQTPGQGLQFLFEYFSETQRNKGNFPGRFSGRQFSNSRSEMNVSTLELGDSALYLCASSLPSGVYNEQFFGPGTRLTVL.

This chain links TRBV27 with TRBJ2-3, with D hard to call. The CDR3 sequence is 15 residues long. In germline, CDR1 is MNHEY, CDR2 SMNVEV (reference sequence). The V end lost 5 bases, the J end lost 1 base, and 13 bases lay between the germline ends. The CDR3: CASSPHRGRTDTQYF. In DNA form, the CDR3 reads TGTGCCAGCAGTCCCCACAGAGGCCGCACAGATACGCAGTATTTT.

This rearrangement joins TRBV7-8 to TRBJ2-5; D uncertain. V lost 4 bases to trimming and J lost 6 bases, with 6 bases between them. The germline gives CDR1 SGHVS, CDR2 FQNEAQ. The CDR3 has 11 amino acids. In nucleotides, the CDR3 is TGTGCCAGCAGCTCCACGAAGACCCAGTACTTC. It yields the protein CASSSTKTQYF.

DNA of the CDR3: TGTGCCAGCAGTGAAGTGAGCAATCAGCCCCAGCATTTT. Translation gives CASSEVSNQPQHF. The chain uses TRBV6-1 and TRBJ1-5; no firm D call. The CDR3 runs 13 residues. The V and J ends lost 1 base and 1 base respectively, with 2 bases between them. Looked up from germline, CDR1 is MNHNS and CDR2 is SASEGT.

CDR3 residues: CASTSDINEQYF. The CDR3 bases are TGTGCCAGCACCTCCGACATCAACGAGCAGTACTTC. The chain recombines TRBV5-4 with TRBJ2-7; D gene ambiguous. Trimming cost V 6 bases and J 5 bases, with 12 bases left between them. The CDR3 is 12 residues long. CDR1 is SGHNT and CDR2 is YYREEE in the germline V gene (reference sequence).

J is TRBJ1-5 and V is TRBV11-3; perhaps TRBD1 as D (6 bases). The CDR3 runs to 16 residues. The ends were cut back, 0 bases at V and 4 bases at J, with 13 bases in the middle. CDR1 and CDR2 (germline): SGHNT, YENEEA. The CDR3: CASSLDQHRGNQPQHF. CDR3 in DNA: TGTGCCAGCAGCTTAGATCAGCATAGGGGGAATCAGCCCCAGCATTTT.

The chain has TRBV4-1 and TRBJ1-1; 9 positions match TRBD1. CDR3 length: 15 residues. Germline V gene lookup returns CDR1 MGHRA and CDR2 YSYEKL. Unmatched junction bases numbered 4, after V lost 0 bases and J lost 5 bases. The CDR3 nucleotides read TGCGCCAGCAGCCAAGATGGGACAGGGAGTACTGAAGCTTTCTTT. Amino acid sequence: CASSQDGTGSTEAFF.

The genes are TRBV7-9 and TRBJ1-2; 7 bases are a match to TRBD1. The J segment lost 4 bases and the V segment lost 2 bases, leaving 7 bases of the junction unmatched. CDR3 length equals 15 residues. Germline CDR1 reads SEHNR; CDR2 reads FQNEAQ (reference sequence). The CDR3 reads CASSLTPTGSYGYTF. CDR3 nucleotide sequence: TGTGCCAGCAGCTTAACCCCGACAGGGAGCTATGGCTACACCTTC.

The chain has TRBV6-5 and TRBJ1-5; D ambiguous. V was shortened by 6 bases and J by 1 base, with 7 bases between the two germline ends. Looked up from germline, CDR1 is MNHEY and CDR2 is SVGAGI. The CDR3 length is 13 residues. The CDR3 nucleotides read TGTGCCAGCAGGGCCGACAGCAATCAGCCCCAGCATTTT. Protein: CASRADSNQPQHF.

This clone was picked up one time. This chain links TRBV28 with TRBJ1-3, with unresolved D. From germline, CDR1 is MDHEN and CDR2 SYDVKM. The CDR3 length is 15 residues. Trimming left V 5 bases short and J 2 bases short, with 13 bases between. The CDR3 loop is CASSRGSGPGNTIYF. CDR3 nucleotide sequence: TGTGCCAGCAGTCGAGGCTCAGGCCCTGGAAACACCATATATTTT.